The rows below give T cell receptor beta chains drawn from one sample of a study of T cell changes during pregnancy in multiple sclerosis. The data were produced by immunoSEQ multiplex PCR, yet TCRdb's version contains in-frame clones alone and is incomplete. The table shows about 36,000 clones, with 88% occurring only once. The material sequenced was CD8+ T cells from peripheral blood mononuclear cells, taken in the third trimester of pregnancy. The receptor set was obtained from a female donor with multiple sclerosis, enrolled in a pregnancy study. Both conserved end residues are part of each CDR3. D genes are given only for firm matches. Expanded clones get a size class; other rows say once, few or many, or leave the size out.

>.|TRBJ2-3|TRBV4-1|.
TGCGCCAGCAGCCAATCTTGGGGGGGCCAAGATACGCAGTATTTT
CASSQSWGGQDTQYF
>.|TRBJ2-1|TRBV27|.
TGTGCCAGCAGTTTATTACCTCCCCAGGATGAGCAGTTCTTC
CASSLLPPQDEQFF
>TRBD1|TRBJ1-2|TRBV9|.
TGTGCCAGCAGCGTGTCCCGTAGGACAGGGGGGGCGTATGGCTACACCTTC
CASSVSRRTGGAYGYTF
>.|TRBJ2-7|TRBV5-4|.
TGTGCCAGCAGCCGGGACAACTCCTACGAGCAGTACTTC
CASSRDNSYEQYF
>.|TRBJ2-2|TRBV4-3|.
TGCGCCAGCAGCCAAGTGCCGACTGGCGGGGAGCTGTTTTTT
CASSQVPTGGELFF
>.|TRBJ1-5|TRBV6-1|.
TGTGCCAGCAGTTCCCGGGGGTTCGGCAATCAGCCCCAGCATTTT
CASSSRGFGNQPQHF
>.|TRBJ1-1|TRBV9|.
TGTGCCAGCAGCGACGAGGCACGCACTGAAGCTTTCTTT
CASSDEARTEAFF
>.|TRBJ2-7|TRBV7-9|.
TGTGCCAGCAGCTTTGTGACAGGCCCTCGAGAGCAGTACTTC
CASSFVTGPREQYF
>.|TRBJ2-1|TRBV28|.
TGTGCCAGTTCGCTGGCGGACAGCCTCAATGAGCAGTTCTTC
CASSLADSLNEQFF
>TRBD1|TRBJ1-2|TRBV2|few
TGTGCCAGCAGGGAGACAGGGGTCGGTCACTTC
CASRETGVGHF
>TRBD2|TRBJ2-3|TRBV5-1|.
TGCGCCAGCTCGACTAGCGGGGACACAGATACGCAGTATTTT
CASSTSGDTDTQYF
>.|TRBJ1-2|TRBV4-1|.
TGCGCCAGCAGCCAAGAGTCGGGGAAGGATGGCTACACCTTC
CASSQESGKDGYTF
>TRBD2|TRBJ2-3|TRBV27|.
TGTGCCAGCAGCGCCCGACTAGCGGGGGGCACAGATACGCAGTATTTT
CASSARLAGGTDTQYF
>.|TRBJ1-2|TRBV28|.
TGTGCCAGCAGTTTAAGACTCGCGGGGGGGCAAGACTACACCTTC
CASSLRLAGGQDYTF
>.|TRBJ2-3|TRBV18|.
TGTGCCAGCTCACTCGTAGTACCTACTTCTAGCACAGATACGCAGTATTTT
CASSLVVPTSSTDTQYF
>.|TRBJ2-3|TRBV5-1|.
TGCGCCAGCAGTAACACGGGACTCGTCGGAGATACGCAGTATTTT
CASSNTGLVGDTQYF
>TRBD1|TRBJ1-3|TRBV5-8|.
TGTGCCAGCAGCCAGGACAGGGGCGCTGGAAACACCATATATTTT
CASSQDRGAGNTIYF
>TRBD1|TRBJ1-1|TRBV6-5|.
TGTGCCAGCAGTCGAGGACAGGGTCGGTACACTGAAGCTTTCTTT
CASSRGQGRYTEAFF
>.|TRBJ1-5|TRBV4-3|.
TGCGCCAGCAGCCAAGATGACAGCCCGGCTAGCAATCAGCCCCAGCATTTT
CASSQDDSPASNQPQHF
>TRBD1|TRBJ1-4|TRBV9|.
TGTGCCAGCAGCGCGGGGACAGCTGGATTAAATGAAAAACTGTTTTTT
CASSAGTAGLNEKLFF
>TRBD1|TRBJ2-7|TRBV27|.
TGTGCCAGCAGTTATGGGACAGGGGCCTACGAGCAGTACTTC
CASSYGTGAYEQYF
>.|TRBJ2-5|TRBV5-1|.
TGCGCCAGCAGCGGAGGGACCATATCACAAGAGACCCAGTACTTC
CASSGGTISQETQYF
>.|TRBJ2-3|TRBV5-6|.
TGTGCCAGCACCTACTCGAGCACAGATACGCAGTATTTT
CASTYSSTDTQYF
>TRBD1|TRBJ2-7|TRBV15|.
TGTGCCACCAGCACCGGGACAGGGTATTACGAGCAGTACTTC
CATSTGTGYYEQYF
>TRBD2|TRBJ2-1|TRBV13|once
TGTGCCAGCAGCCCTGTAGGTAGCGGGGATTACAATGAGCAGTTCTTC
CASSPVGSGDYNEQFF
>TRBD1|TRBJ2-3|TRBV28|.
TGTGCCAGCAGTCTAGGGACAGTGCCCCATACGCAGTATTTT
CASSLGTVPHTQYF
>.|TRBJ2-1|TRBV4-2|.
TGTGCCAGCAGTCGTGGCCAGGCCAACTCCTACAATGAGCAGTTCTTC
CASSRGQANSYNEQFF
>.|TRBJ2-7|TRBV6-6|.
TGTGCCAGCAGTTACATAGACAGCTCCTACGAGCAGTACTTC
CASSYIDSSYEQYF
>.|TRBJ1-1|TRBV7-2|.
TGTGCCAGCAGCTGGGCCTTAAGATTTACTGAAGCTTTCTTT
CASSWALRFTEAFF
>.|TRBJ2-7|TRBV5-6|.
TGTGCCAGCAGCTTGGAGTTGGGCCCCCACGAGCAGTACTTC
CASSLELGPHEQYF
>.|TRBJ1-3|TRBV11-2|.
TGTGCCAGCAGCCCAACGCCTGCGCTTCTGGGAAACACCATATATTTT
CASSPTPALLGNTIYF
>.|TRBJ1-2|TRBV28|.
TGTGCCAGCAGTCCCGACAGCTATGGCTACACCTTC
CASSPDSYGYTF
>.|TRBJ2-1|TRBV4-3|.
TGCGCCAGCAGCCAAGATGGATCGGAGCTAATTGAGCAGTTCTTC
CASSQDGSELIEQFF
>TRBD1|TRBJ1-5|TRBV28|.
TGTGCCAGCAGGAAGACAGGGGGCAGCAATCAGCCCCAGCATTTT
CASRKTGGSNQPQHF
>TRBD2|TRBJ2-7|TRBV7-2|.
TGTGCCAGCAGCTGGACTAGCGGGGGCTCCTACGAGCAGTACTTC
CASSWTSGGSYEQYF
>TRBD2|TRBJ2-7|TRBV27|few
TGTGCCAGCTCCCCACGGGAGGTCGCCTACGAGCAGTACTTC
CASSPREVAYEQYF
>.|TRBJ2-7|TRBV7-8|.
TGTGCCAGCAGCCGTAACCCCGGGACACCCTACGAGCAGTACTTC
CASSRNPGTPYEQYF
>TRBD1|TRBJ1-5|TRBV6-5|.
TGTGCCAGCAGTTTGCAACAGGGGAACCAGCCCCAGCATTTT
CASSLQQGNQPQHF
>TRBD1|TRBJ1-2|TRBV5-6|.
TGTGCCAGCAGCGATATTCAGGGGGTCTATGGCTACACCTTC
CASSDIQGVYGYTF
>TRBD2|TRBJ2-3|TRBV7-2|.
TGTGCCAGCAGCTTAGTGGCGGGGGGGCAAGATACGCAGTATTTT
CASSLVAGGQDTQYF
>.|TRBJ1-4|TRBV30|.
TGTGCCTGGAGTTGGGCGGGGAATGAAAAACTGTTTTTT
CAWSWAGNEKLFF
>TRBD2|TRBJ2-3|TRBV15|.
TGTGCCACCAGCAGGACTAGCGAGGCCACAGATACGCAGTATTTT
CATSRTSEATDTQYF
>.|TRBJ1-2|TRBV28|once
TGTGCCAGCAGTGCAGGCAACCACTATGGCTACACCTTC
CASSAGNHYGYTF
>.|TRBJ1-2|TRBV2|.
TGTGCCAGCGAAACAGGGCCAGGGGGCTACACCTTC
CASETGPGGYTF
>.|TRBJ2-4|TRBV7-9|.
TGTGCCAGTGCCCCTAGAGCCAAAAACATTCAGTACTTC
CASAPRAKNIQYF
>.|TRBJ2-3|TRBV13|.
TGTGCCAGCAGCTTAAGGGACACTGCGCCAGATACGCAGTATTTT
CASSLRDTAPDTQYF
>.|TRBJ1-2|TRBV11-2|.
TGTGCCAGCAGCCATCTTAGCGTTGATGGCTACACCTTC
CASSHLSVDGYTF
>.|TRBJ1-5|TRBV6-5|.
TGTGCCAGCAGGGCGGGGTTTAGCAATCAGCCCCAGCATTTT
CASRAGFSNQPQHF
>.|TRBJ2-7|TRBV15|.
TGTGCCACCAGCGGGGCAACGGGGGGCACCCCGAGCTCCTACGAGCAGTACTTC
CATSGATGGTPSSYEQYF
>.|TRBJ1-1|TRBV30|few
TGTGCCTGGAGTGTAAGGCAGGGTGCCCAGGCTTTCTTT
CAWSVRQGAQAFF
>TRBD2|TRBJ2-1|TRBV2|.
TGTGCCAGCAGTGACAAGACTAGCGGTTACAATGAGCAGTTCTTC
CASSDKTSGYNEQFF
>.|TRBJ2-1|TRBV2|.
TGTGCCAGCAGTGATTTGGGTCAAACCGGCGGTGAGCAGTTCTTC
CASSDLGQTGGEQFF
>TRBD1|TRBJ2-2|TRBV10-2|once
TGCGCCAGCAGTGAGCTTCCGGGACAGATGGGAGAGGAGGAGCTGTTTTTT
CASSELPGQMGEEELFF
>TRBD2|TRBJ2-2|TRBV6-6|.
TGTGCCAGCAGTCCTCTAGCGGGGGGTTACACCGGGGAGCTGTTTTTT
CASSPLAGGYTGELFF